A single sample gave rise to the 3 T cell receptor beta chains below, sequenced in a study of T cell repertoires in cytomegalovirus infection. In TCRdb, the reads were re-called with MiXCR into one record per CDR3 protein. This table holds approximately 240,000 distinct CDR3 sequences, approximately 13% found once. Sequencing used PBMCs. These receptors all stem from a human donor in good health (CMV status not recorded). Some clones in this sample may be carry-over from other donors' samples.

This clonotype has ten or more counts. The chain couples TRBV10-3 to TRBJ2-3, with 9 bases identical to TRBD2. The CDR3 totals 14 residues. J lost 9 bases, V lost 0 bases, and 4 bases had no gene match. CDR1 and CDR2 from the germline V gene are ENHRY and SYGVKD. CDR3 coding DNA: TGTGCCATCAGTGAGTCTGGCGGGAGGGCCACGCAGTATTTT. As protein: CAISESGGRATQYF.

At least ten counts were recorded for this clonotype. This chain connects TRBV7-2 to TRBJ2-7; TRBD2 matches 7 bases. V lost 5 bases and J lost 0; bases outside the gene matches: 7. CDR3 length: 15 residues. Germline assignment: CDR1 SGHTA and CDR2 FQGNSA. In nucleotides, the CDR3 is TGTGCCAGCAGCAGTGGGAGGGCGGACTCCTACGAGCAGTACTTC. It encodes CASSSGRADSYEQYF.

This clonotype was observed many times. CDR3 sequence: CASSDGSEQYF. The CDR3 nucleotides read TGTGCCAGCAGTGATGGAAGCGAGCAGTACTTC. The J gene is TRBJ2-7, the V gene TRBV6-1; D unresolved. CDR1 MNHNS and CDR2 SASEGT come from the germline V gene. Trimming removed 3 bases at V and 6 bases at J, with 6 bases between. This CDR3 comprises 11 residues.